A single sample gave rise to the 12 T cell receptor beta chains below, sequenced in a study of vaccination effects on CD4 cells after COVID-19. The ViraFEST assay expanded antigen-specific CD4+ T cells with viral peptide pools before sequencing. Around day 10 of culture, CD4+ T cells were separated out. The person had a PCR-confirmed SARS-CoV-2 infection during March to December 2020. Vaccine administered to participants consisted of two doses of either BNT162b2 or mRNA-1273. Method: immunoSEQ multiplex PCR; TCRdb's copy keeps in-frame clones and lacks some. The repertoire holds about 13,000 clones, with around 75% as singletons. These receptors' antigens are unknown. The sample consisted of CD4+ T cells from PBMCs cultured with HCoV-NL63 spike peptides, taken after COVID-19 vaccination. These receptors were collected from a human donor who had a prior SARS-CoV-2 infection.

V gene TRBV6-2 or TRBV6-3 combines with J gene TRBJ2-1, with D maybe TRBD2 (6 bases). V was cut by 2 bases and J by 0 bases, with 14 bases left in between. This CDR3 has 17 residues. The germline V gene encodes CDR1 MNHEY and CDR2 SVGEGT. In nucleotides, the CDR3 is TGTGCCAGCAGTTACCGACCAGCGGGTTCCTCCTACAATGAGCAGTTCTTC. Translation gives CASSYRPAGSSYNEQFF.

The sample holds a few counts of this clone. The CDR3 DNA reads TGTGCCAGCAGCTTAGGAACGGGGGTAAACACCATATATTTT. The encoded protein is CASSLGTGVNTIYF. The V call is TRBV7-2, the J call TRBJ1-3, with D maybe TRBD1 (5 bases). The CDR3 runs to 14 residues. Per germline, CDR1 SGHTA and CDR2 FQGNSA. Trimming shortened V by 1 base and J by 6 bases, and 10 bases separated the two germline ends.

V gene TRBV18 combines with J gene TRBJ1-4, with 7 bases lining up with TRBD1. V dropped 4 bases and J dropped 3; count of bases not matched to a gene: 8. In germline, CDR1 is KGHSH, CDR2 LQKENI. The CDR3 spans 16 residues. This CDR3 is CASSLRTGPPNEKLFF. CDR3 nucleotides: TGTGCCAGCTCACTCAGGACAGGCCCACCTAATGAAAAACTGTTTTTT.

The chain has TRBV19 and TRBJ1-2; 7 bases line up with TRBD1. J was trimmed by 4 bases and V by 4 bases; bases with no gene match: 3. This CDR3 has 13 residues. CDR1 and CDR2 from the germline V gene are LNHDA and SQIVND (reference sequence). The CDR3 loop is CASSTGTAYGYTF. The CDR3, as DNA: TGTGCCAGTAGTACTGGGACAGCCTATGGCTACACCTTC.

This rearrangement joins TRBV7-8 to TRBJ2-5, with D maybe TRBD2 (5 bases). This CDR3 comprises 13 residues. V lost 7 bases, J lost 2 bases, and 11 bases lay in between. From germline, CDR1 is SGHVS and CDR2 FQNEAQ. The CDR3 loop is CASTRDLQETQYF. In DNA, the CDR3 is TGTGCCAGCACACGGGATCTGCAAGAGACCCAGTACTTC.

The chain uses TRBV30 and TRBJ2-3; 11 bases are shared with TRBD2. With 2 bases clipped from V and 2 bases from J, the junction kept 9 bases outside the gene matches. The CDR3 contains 17 residues. Looked up from germline, CDR1 is GTSNPN and CDR2 is SVGIG (reference sequence). In nucleotides, the CDR3 is TGTGCCTGGAGTAGACCGGGACTAGCGGCTAACACAGATACGCAGTATTTT. This sequence encodes CAWSRPGLAANTDTQYF.

The chain links TRBV2 to TRBJ2-5; TRBD1 agrees at 7 bases. Germline CDR1 is SNHLY and CDR2 is FYNNEI. J lost 5 bases, V lost 0 bases, and 6 bases had no gene match. This CDR3 is 15 amino acids long. CDR3 residues: CASSEATGVPETQYF. For the CDR3, the DNA is TGTGCCAGCAGTGAAGCAACAGGGGTTCCGGAGACCCAGTACTTC.

The J gene is TRBJ1-4, the V gene TRBV30; tentative D call: TRBD1 (5 bases). The CDR3 has 17 amino acids. Per germline, CDR1 GTSNPN and CDR2 SVGIG (reference sequence). The ends were cut back, 0 bases at V and 0 bases at J, with 14 bases in the middle. The CDR3 DNA follows: TGTGCCTGGAGTGTGGGGGGTTTCAGGGCAACTAATGAAAAACTGTTTTTT. This codes for CAWSVGGFRATNEKLFF.

This chain links TRBV24-1 with TRBJ1-2; TRBD1 matches at 8 bases. J gave up 8 bases and V 2 bases, and 9 bases lay outside the gene matches. CDR1 and CDR2 (germline): KGHDR, SFDVKD. The CDR3 totals 15 residues. The CDR3 nucleotides read TGTGCCACCAGTGATTCAGGGGGCGCAGTAAACGGCTACACCTTC. Amino acids: CATSDSGGAVNGYTF.

This clone was seen just once. The CDR3 DNA sequence: TGTGCCTGGAGTGTCGTGGCGGGGGGGGACGAGCAGTACTTC. Protein sequence: CAWSVVAGGDEQYF. The chain recombines TRBV30 with TRBJ2-7; 9 bases fit TRBD2. The CDR3 is made up of 14 amino acids. Germline V gene lookup returns CDR1 GTSNPN and CDR2 SVGIG (reference sequence). The V gene end was trimmed by 0 bases and the J gene end by 5 bases; junction bases not matched to a gene: 5.

The chain is built from TRBV9 and TRBJ2-3; 7 bases fit TRBD2. Germline V CDR1 and CDR2: SGDLS, YYNGEE. The CDR3 is made up of 15 amino acids. The trim removed 2 bases at V and 5 bases at J, leaving 8 bases unmatched. CDR3 bases: TGTGCCAGCAGCGTGACCGGGACTACCTTAGATACGCAGTATTTT. Residues: CASSVTGTTLDTQYF.

This chain uses TRBV5-1 with TRBJ2-3, with 8 bases matching TRBD1. Looked up from germline, CDR1 is SGHRS and CDR2 is YFSETQ. The V and J ends lost 0 bases and 6 bases, in that order; junction bases with no gene match: 3. The CDR3 consists of 14 residues. The CDR3 region has the DNA TGCGCCAGCAGCTTGGTCCAGGGGGCGGATACGCAGTATTTT. It codes for CASSLVQGADTQYF.